This T cell receptor (beta chain) appears in the sequencing data of a study of blood T cells in healthy people across ages. Study findings and constraints: Across the age range, TCR beta diversity per million T cells fell in a roughly linear way.

A second roughly 7 to 11 cycle PCR used barcoded and J-beta primers. TCRdb fed the 5' RACE reads into MiXCR, producing one record per CDR3 protein. The data hold more than 900,000 distinct CDR3 sequences, with about 23% observed a single time. Each sample provided at least 6 micrograms of extracted total RNA. In regard to this clonotype: Antigen: not known.

The same sample was also studied in work on T cells of mothers and their children. That investigation notes: The sample comes from 8 or 9 healthy Caucasian donors: mothers and children.

The sample comprised blood. The sequence was obtained from a girl aged 2-9 years in good health.

The CDR3 DNA reads as TGCGCCAGCAGCTTGGAGGGCGCGGCCACTGAAGCTTTCTTT. Translation gives CASSLEGAATEAFF. The chain recombines TRBV5-1 with TRBJ1-1; D remains ambiguous. The CDR3 is 14 residues long. Germline CDR1 reads SGHRS; CDR2 reads YFSETQ. V lost 0 bases and J lost 4, with 10 bases in between.